This TCR beta chain derives from a study of blood T cell repertoires in COVID-19. For the study at large: Researchers got acute and convalescent COVID-19 samples from the United States, Italy and Spain. PBMCs, B-cell-depleted T cells, or T cells were the source of the cDNA or gDNA that made up the material.

Authors' processing steps: Estimates of nucleated cell counts were drawn from the amplification of reference gene primers. Profiling relied on immunoSEQ multiplex PCR, and the TCRdb table lists in-frame clones only, not all of them. Clone size and V and J calls were adopted from that table, with D and trimming inferred from the DNA. The repertoire holds about 47,000 clones, with over 75% as singletons. The CDR3 is 15 residues long. Trimming took 0 bases from V and 5 from J; bases not matched to a gene: 7. Per germline, CDR1 SGHRS and CDR2 YFSETQ. Specimen: peripheral blood. The sequence was collected from a woman aged 55-70 years with acute or convalescent COVID-19. The gene calls are TRBV5-1 and TRBJ2-7; 8 positions match TRBD1. The CDR3, as DNA: TGCGCCAGCAGCTTGGAGTTCAGGGGGCGGGACGAGCAGTACTTC. It yields the protein CASSLEFRGRDEQYF. The full variable domain, with the rest looked up from reference TRBV5-1 and TRBJ2-7, is KAGVTQTPRYLIKTRGQQVTLSCSPISGHRSVSWYQQTPGQGLQFLFEYFSETQRNKGNFPGRFSGRQFSNSRSEMNVSTLELGDSALYLCASSLEFRGRDEQYFGPGTRLTVT.